This is a list of T cell receptor beta chains from one sample in a study of T cell changes during pregnancy in multiple sclerosis. Method: immunoSEQ multiplex PCR; TCRdb's copy keeps in-frame clones and lacks some. This repertoire shows about 59,000 clones, 93% found once; its top ten account for approximately 0.36%. The specimen comprised CD4+ T cells from peripheral blood mononuclear cells, sampled before pregnancy. These receptors were taken from a female donor with multiple sclerosis, enrolled in a pregnancy study. Each CDR3 is given with its conserved first and last residue. The D gene is left open where the match is weak. Size is omitted from some rows. Given values are once, few, many or a class for expanded clones.

len: 15
d_gene: TRBD2
j_gene: TRBJ2-5
v_gene: TRBV11-2
abundance: .
CDR3aa: CASSLMVAGAETQYF
CDR3nt: TGTGCCAGCAGCTTAATGGTAGCGGGAGCGGAGACCCAGTACTTC

len: 15
d_gene: .
j_gene: TRBJ1-1
v_gene: TRBV30
abundance: once
CDR3aa: CAWSAKPPGDTEAFF
CDR3nt: TGTGCCTGGAGTGCAAAACCCCCGGGGGATACTGAAGCTTTCTTT

len: 17
d_gene: TRBD1
j_gene: TRBJ2-2
v_gene: TRBV19
abundance: .
CDR3aa: CASSLGPTGSGTGELFF
CDR3nt: TGTGCCAGTAGCTTGGGCCCGACAGGGAGCGGCACCGGGGAGCTGTTTTTT

len: 14
d_gene: .
j_gene: TRBJ2-5
v_gene: TRBV7-6
abundance: .
CDR3aa: CASSSRREGGTQYF
CDR3nt: TGTGCCAGCAGCTCTCGGCGCGAAGGAGGGACCCAGTACTTC

len: 16
d_gene: TRBD1
j_gene: TRBJ1-2
v_gene: TRBV28
abundance: .
CDR3aa: CASRIGQGQANYGYTF
CDR3nt: TGTGCCAGCAGGATCGGACAGGGACAAGCTAACTATGGCTACACCTTC

len: 15
d_gene: TRBD2
j_gene: TRBJ2-3
v_gene: TRBV11-1
abundance: .
CDR3aa: CASSLGTSGTDTQYF
CDR3nt: TGTGCCAGCAGCCTAGGGACTAGCGGCACAGATACGCAGTATTTT

len: 11
d_gene: .
j_gene: TRBJ2-7
v_gene: TRBV14
abundance: few
CDR3aa: CASSQGRNAYF
CDR3nt: TGTGCCAGCAGCCAAGGGAGGAACGCGTACTTC

len: 15
d_gene: .
j_gene: TRBJ2-1
v_gene: TRBV5-4
abundance: .
CDR3aa: CASSLFGSNYNEQFF
CDR3nt: TGTGCCAGCAGCTTGTTCGGGAGCAACTACAATGAGCAGTTCTTC

len: 17
d_gene: TRBD2
j_gene: TRBJ2-1
v_gene: TRBV4-2
abundance: .
CDR3aa: CASSQPPTGTSFNEQFF
CDR3nt: TGTGCCAGCAGCCAGCCTCCGACCGGGACTAGTTTCAATGAGCAGTTCTTC

len: 21
d_gene: TRBD2
j_gene: TRBJ2-7
v_gene: TRBV27
abundance: once
CDR3aa: CASSLAPIDTILAGSSYEQYF
CDR3nt: TGTGCCAGCAGTTTAGCTCCGATCGACACGATACTAGCGGGTAGCTCCTACGAGCAGTACTTC

len: 15
d_gene: TRBD1
j_gene: TRBJ2-1
v_gene: TRBV10-3
abundance: .
CDR3aa: CAISARQGSTGEQFF
CDR3nt: TGTGCCATCAGTGCCCGACAGGGGAGCACCGGTGAGCAGTTCTTC

len: 15
d_gene: TRBD2
j_gene: TRBJ2-1
v_gene: TRBV10-3
abundance: .
CDR3aa: CAMGGAGGPVNEQFF
CDR3nt: TGTGCCATGGGGGGAGCGGGAGGCCCAGTTAATGAGCAGTTCTTC

len: 15
d_gene: .
j_gene: TRBJ2-1
v_gene: TRBV15
abundance: .
CDR3aa: CATSREQSSYNEQFF
CDR3nt: TGTGCCACCAGCAGAGAACAGAGCTCCTACAATGAGCAGTTCTTC

len: 12
d_gene: .
j_gene: TRBJ2-7
v_gene: TRBV14
abundance: .
CDR3aa: CASSLSSYEQYF
CDR3nt: TGTGCCAGCAGCCTCAGCTCCTACGAGCAGTACTTC

len: 13
d_gene: .
j_gene: TRBJ2-4
v_gene: TRBV18
abundance: .
CDR3aa: CASSPKASPIQYF
CDR3nt: TGTGCCAGCTCACCAAAAGCTTCGCCCATTCAGTACTTC

len: 14
d_gene: TRBD2
j_gene: TRBJ2-3
v_gene: TRBV6-1
abundance: .
CDR3aa: CATRTSLSTDTQYF
CDR3nt: TGTGCCACACGGACTAGCCTAAGCACAGATACGCAGTATTTT

len: 15
d_gene: TRBD2
j_gene: TRBJ2-3
v_gene: TRBV29-1
abundance: .
CDR3aa: CSVSLAGHSTDTQYF
CDR3nt: TGCAGCGTGAGCCTAGCGGGACACAGCACAGATACGCAGTATTTT

len: 14
d_gene: .
j_gene: TRBJ1-5
v_gene: TRBV15
abundance: once
CDR3aa: CATSRQGKNQPQHF
CDR3nt: TGTGCCACCAGCAGACAGGGTAAGAATCAGCCCCAGCATTTT

len: 19
d_gene: .
j_gene: TRBJ2-1
v_gene: TRBV27
abundance: .
CDR3aa: CASSSFAPGPLSSLNEQFF
CDR3nt: TGTGCCAGCAGTTCTTTCGCACCAGGGCCCCTTTCTTCCCTCAATGAGCAGTTCTTC

len: 16
d_gene: TRBD2
j_gene: TRBJ2-3
v_gene: TRBV10-3
abundance: .
CDR3aa: CAILRGLAGDGDTQYF
CDR3nt: TGTGCCATCCTCAGGGGACTAGCGGGAGATGGAGATACGCAGTATTTT

len: 13
d_gene: .
j_gene: TRBJ2-7
v_gene: TRBV4-3
abundance: .
CDR3aa: CASSQGGGGDQYF
CDR3nt: TGCGCCAGCAGCCAAGGTGGTGGGGGCGACCAGTACTTC

len: 15
d_gene: .
j_gene: TRBJ2-6
v_gene: TRBV29-1
abundance: .
CDR3aa: CSVAEGGSGANVLTF
CDR3nt: TGCAGCGTTGCCGAAGGGGGTTCTGGGGCCAACGTCCTGACTTTC

len: 17
d_gene: TRBD2
j_gene: TRBJ2-1
v_gene: TRBV2
abundance: .
CDR3aa: CASDILPGLAGRDEQFF
CDR3nt: TGTGCCAGTGATATCCTTCCGGGACTAGCGGGTAGAGATGAGCAGTTCTTC

len: 14
d_gene: .
j_gene: TRBJ2-7
v_gene: TRBV5-1
abundance: .
CDR3aa: CASSLVPGAYEQYF
CDR3nt: TGCGCCAGCAGCTTGGTTCCGGGGGCCTACGAGCAGTACTTC

len: 14
d_gene: .
j_gene: TRBJ2-3
v_gene: TRBV7-3
abundance: .
CDR3aa: CASSLQQGTDTQYF
CDR3nt: TGTGCCAGCAGCTTACAACAGGGCACAGATACGCAGTATTTT

len: 13
d_gene: .
j_gene: TRBJ2-7
v_gene: TRBV6-5
abundance: few
CDR3aa: CASGAPIGAEQYF
CDR3nt: TGTGCCAGCGGGGCTCCGATCGGCGCCGAGCAGTACTTC

len: 16
d_gene: TRBD2
j_gene: TRBJ2-7
v_gene: TRBV5-1
abundance: .
CDR3aa: CASSLGVLAATYEQYF
CDR3nt: TGCGCCAGCAGCTTGGGGGTACTAGCGGCAACCTACGAGCAGTACTTC

len: 16
d_gene: TRBD2
j_gene: TRBJ2-5
v_gene: TRBV4-2
abundance: .
CDR3aa: CASSPTSGSLEETQYF
CDR3nt: TGTGCCAGCAGCCCGACTAGCGGGAGTTTGGAAGAGACCCAGTACTTC

len: 15
d_gene: .
j_gene: TRBJ1-5
v_gene: TRBV6-1
abundance: .
CDR3aa: CASSEPAGWGQPQHF
CDR3nt: TGTGCCAGCAGTGAACCGGCAGGGTGGGGTCAGCCCCAGCATTTT

len: 13
d_gene: TRBD1
j_gene: TRBJ1-2
v_gene: TRBV6-1
abundance: .
CDR3aa: CASSRTGNYGYTF
CDR3nt: TGTGCCAGCAGTCGGACAGGGAACTATGGCTACACCTTC

len: 18
d_gene: TRBD2
j_gene: TRBJ2-3
v_gene: TRBV4-1
abundance: .
CDR3aa: CASSQDPQLAGFTDTQYF
CDR3nt: TGCGCCAGCAGCCAAGACCCCCAGCTAGCGGGTTTCACAGATACGCAGTATTTT

len: 14
d_gene: .
j_gene: TRBJ2-2
v_gene: TRBV7-6
abundance: .
CDR3aa: CASSLASGTGELFF
CDR3nt: TGTGCCAGCAGCTTAGCGAGTGGCACCGGGGAGCTGTTTTTT

len: 13
d_gene: .
j_gene: TRBJ1-2
v_gene: TRBV29-1
abundance: .
CDR3aa: CSADGRGDYGYTF
CDR3nt: TGCAGCGCCGACGGAAGGGGCGACTATGGCTACACCTTC

len: 15
d_gene: TRBD2
j_gene: TRBJ2-2
v_gene: TRBV19
abundance: .
CDR3aa: CASSITRTSSGELFF
CDR3nt: TGTGCCAGTAGTATAACTCGGACTAGCTCCGGGGAGCTGTTTTTT

len: 16
d_gene: .
j_gene: TRBJ1-1
v_gene: TRBV5-1
abundance: .
CDR3aa: CASSLGLQGRNTEAFF
CDR3nt: TGCGCCAGCAGCTTGGGTCTCCAGGGCAGGAACACTGAAGCTTTCTTT

len: 15
d_gene: TRBD1
j_gene: TRBJ1-2
v_gene: TRBV5-1
abundance: once
CDR3aa: CASSLDGTGSRGYTF
CDR3nt: TGCGCCAGCAGCTTGGACGGGACAGGGTCAAGGGGCTACACCTTC

len: 15
d_gene: TRBD2
j_gene: TRBJ2-1
v_gene: TRBV19
abundance: few
CDR3aa: CASMGFEGGPNEQFF
CDR3nt: TGTGCCAGTATGGGATTTGAGGGAGGGCCCAATGAGCAGTTCTTC

len: 16
d_gene: TRBD1
j_gene: TRBJ1-3
v_gene: TRBV7-8
abundance: .
CDR3aa: CASSPYRGSSGNTIYF
CDR3nt: TGTGCCAGCAGCCCCTACAGGGGGAGCTCTGGAAACACCATATATTTT

len: 14
d_gene: .
j_gene: TRBJ2-7
v_gene: TRBV29-1
abundance: .
CDR3aa: CSVAEGLIPYEQYF
CDR3nt: TGCAGCGTTGCCGAGGGTTTAATCCCCTACGAGCAGTACTTC

len: 16
d_gene: TRBD2
j_gene: TRBJ2-7
v_gene: TRBV11-3
abundance: .
CDR3aa: CASSLALAGGTYEQYF
CDR3nt: TGTGCCAGCAGCTTAGCCCTGGCGGGAGGGACATACGAGCAGTACTTC

len: 12
d_gene: .
j_gene: TRBJ1-2
v_gene: TRBV5-6
abundance: .
CDR3aa: CASSPANYGYTF
CDR3nt: TGTGCCAGCAGCCCCGCTAACTATGGCTACACCTTC

len: 12
d_gene: TRBD2
j_gene: TRBJ2-3
v_gene: TRBV30
abundance: .
CDR3aa: CAWGELAGEQYF
CDR3nt: TGTGCCTGGGGAGAGCTAGCGGGGGAGCAGTATTTT

len: 13
d_gene: TRBD1
j_gene: TRBJ2-2
v_gene: TRBV9
abundance: .
CDR3aa: CASATWTGGELFF
CDR3nt: TGTGCCAGCGCAACTTGGACAGGCGGGGAGCTGTTTTTT

len: 13
d_gene: .
j_gene: TRBJ2-2
v_gene: TRBV11-3
abundance: .
CDR3aa: CASSLDGTGELFF
CDR3nt: TGTGCCAGCAGCTTAGACGGCACCGGGGAGCTGTTTTTT

len: 19
d_gene: .
j_gene: TRBJ2-3
v_gene: TRBV27
abundance: .
CDR3aa: CASSLKPTVGGPRGDTQYF
CDR3nt: TGTGCCAGCAGTTTAAAACCGACGGTGGGGGGGCCCCGGGGAGATACGCAGTATTTT

len: 12
d_gene: .
j_gene: TRBJ1-1
v_gene: TRBV2
abundance: .
CDR3aa: CASEDRAGEAFF
CDR3nt: TGTGCCAGCGAAGATAGGGCGGGCGAAGCTTTCTTT

len: 15
d_gene: .
j_gene: TRBJ2-5
v_gene: TRBV10-1
abundance: .
CDR3aa: CASSESKRGQETQYF
CDR3nt: TGCGCCAGCAGTGAGTCGAAGCGCGGCCAAGAGACCCAGTACTTC

len: 15
d_gene: TRBD1
j_gene: TRBJ1-2
v_gene: TRBV10-3
abundance: .
CDR3aa: CAISEGQGAMYGYTF
CDR3nt: TGTGCCATCAGTGAAGGACAGGGGGCGATGTATGGCTACACCTTC